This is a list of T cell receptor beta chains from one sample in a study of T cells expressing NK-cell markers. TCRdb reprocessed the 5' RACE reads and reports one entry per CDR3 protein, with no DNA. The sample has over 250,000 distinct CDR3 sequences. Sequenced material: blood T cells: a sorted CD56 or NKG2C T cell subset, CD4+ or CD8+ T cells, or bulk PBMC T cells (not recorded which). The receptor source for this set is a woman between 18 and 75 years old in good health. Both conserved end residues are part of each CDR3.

cdr3_aa: CATRRDPSTDTQYF
j_call: TRBJ2-3
cdr3_length: 14
v_call: TRBV10-3

cdr3_aa: CAWSKLGELFF
j_call: TRBJ2-2
cdr3_length: 11
v_call: TRBV30

cdr3_aa: CASSLVAGVETQYF
j_call: TRBJ2-5
cdr3_length: 14
v_call: TRBV7-2

cdr3_aa: CASSYSAGQPQHF
j_call: TRBJ1-5
cdr3_length: 13
v_call: TRBV6-5

cdr3_aa: CASSPYGETQYF
j_call: TRBJ2-5
cdr3_length: 12
v_call: TRBV18

cdr3_aa: CASGGGRTVTEAFF
j_call: TRBJ1-1
cdr3_length: 14
v_call: TRBV5-1

cdr3_aa: CATSAGDPQPKAQYF
j_call: TRBJ2-7
cdr3_length: 15
v_call: TRBV15

cdr3_aa: CASSRTDRMELFF
j_call: TRBJ1-4
cdr3_length: 13
v_call: TRBV18

cdr3_aa: CATSDPTGSGHEQYF
j_call: TRBJ2-7
cdr3_length: 15
v_call: TRBV24-1

cdr3_aa: CSAPLRDFTDTQYF
j_call: TRBJ2-3
cdr3_length: 14
v_call: TRBV20-1

cdr3_aa: CASSLRGKETQYF
j_call: TRBJ2-5
cdr3_length: 13
v_call: TRBV11-2

cdr3_aa: CATSDPRGMGYTF
j_call: TRBJ1-2
cdr3_length: 13
v_call: TRBV24-1

cdr3_aa: CSASQRQGRRRRNTEAFF
j_call: TRBJ1-1
cdr3_length: 18
v_call: TRBV20-1

cdr3_aa: CSATAVSGANVLTF
j_call: TRBJ2-6
cdr3_length: 14
v_call: TRBV20-1

cdr3_aa: CASSPRGGYTEAFF
j_call: TRBJ1-1
cdr3_length: 14
v_call: TRBV12-3/TRBV12-4

cdr3_aa: CASDDSYEQYF
j_call: TRBJ2-7
cdr3_length: 11
v_call: TRBV6-2/TRBV6-3

cdr3_aa: CSASGTTAGDTQYF
j_call: TRBJ2-3
cdr3_length: 14
v_call: TRBV29-1

cdr3_aa: CASSPELAAQETQYF
j_call: TRBJ2-5
cdr3_length: 15
v_call: TRBV18

cdr3_aa: CASSPQKDQPQHF
j_call: TRBJ1-5
cdr3_length: 13
v_call: TRBV18

cdr3_aa: CASSQDVGQGRSYNSPLHF
j_call: TRBJ1-6
cdr3_length: 19
v_call: TRBV4-2

cdr3_aa: CSAARDEYNEQFF
j_call: TRBJ2-1
cdr3_length: 13
v_call: TRBV20-1

cdr3_aa: CSVESGANTGELFF
j_call: TRBJ2-2
cdr3_length: 14
v_call: TRBV29-1

cdr3_aa: CSATTGVGQPQHF
j_call: TRBJ1-5
cdr3_length: 13
v_call: TRBV20-1

cdr3_aa: CSAQDRRATNEKLFF
j_call: TRBJ1-4
cdr3_length: 15
v_call: TRBV20-1

cdr3_aa: CASSPRGGTSPTDTQYF
j_call: TRBJ2-3
cdr3_length: 17
v_call: TRBV11-2

cdr3_aa: CASSLRGLANEKLFF
j_call: TRBJ1-4
cdr3_length: 15
v_call: TRBV7-9

cdr3_aa: CASSPLATSGSGELFF
j_call: TRBJ2-2
cdr3_length: 16
v_call: TRBV18

cdr3_aa: CATSRLRGGGELFF
j_call: TRBJ2-2
cdr3_length: 14
v_call: TRBV15

cdr3_aa: CAIGGTEKNIQYF
j_call: TRBJ2-4
cdr3_length: 13
v_call: TRBV10-3

cdr3_aa: CASSPRTGGGYTF
j_call: TRBJ1-2
cdr3_length: 13
v_call: TRBV12-3/TRBV12-4

cdr3_aa: CASAQGGSPLHF
j_call: TRBJ1-6
cdr3_length: 12
v_call: TRBV7-9

cdr3_aa: CASSPAGTSGGAGDEQFF
j_call: TRBJ2-1
cdr3_length: 18
v_call: TRBV11-1

cdr3_aa: CASSSDRLNTEAFF
j_call: TRBJ1-1
cdr3_length: 14
v_call: TRBV7-3

cdr3_aa: CASSLGVPEQYF
j_call: TRBJ2-7
cdr3_length: 12
v_call: TRBV12-3/TRBV12-4

cdr3_aa: CASRDQGNYGYTF
j_call: TRBJ1-2
cdr3_length: 13
v_call: TRBV27

cdr3_aa: CASSYENSANTGELFF
j_call: TRBJ2-2
cdr3_length: 16
v_call: TRBV6-5

cdr3_aa: CASRPGTGGSYEQYF
j_call: TRBJ2-7
cdr3_length: 15
v_call: TRBV28

cdr3_aa: CASRTRSVDTQYF
j_call: TRBJ2-3
cdr3_length: 13
v_call: TRBV12-3/TRBV12-4

cdr3_aa: CASREEAGYTF
j_call: TRBJ1-2
cdr3_length: 11
v_call: TRBV5-4

cdr3_aa: CASSLGPGILPNTEAFF
j_call: TRBJ1-1
cdr3_length: 17
v_call: TRBV7-9

cdr3_aa: CASSESAGRVETQYF
j_call: TRBJ2-5
cdr3_length: 15
v_call: TRBV2

cdr3_aa: CASSLWASGRQVNEQFF
j_call: TRBJ2-1
cdr3_length: 17
v_call: TRBV5-1

cdr3_aa: CASSFPRENEQFF
j_call: TRBJ2-1
cdr3_length: 13
v_call: TRBV5-1